The entry below gives a single TCR beta chain sequence along with its context. No cognate antigen has been identified for it. The junction differs from germline at one of its ends, possibly a read error. Spanning cysteine to phenylalanine, the CDR3 consists of 15 amino acids. Only the CDR3 part of the read is kept: 45 bases, read in frame from the first base. The germline V gene gives CDR1 as SGHRS and CDR2 as YFSETQ. Graves' hyperthyroidism was defined as stable when no progression to ophthalmopathy occurred over 18 months of follow-up. Hyperthyroidism patients were aged 18 to 65 years and newly diagnosed, with disease duration of less than 2 months. Exclusion was applied to patients with uncontrolled infections, other autoimmune diseases, pregnancy or lactation. Diagnoses were established on the basis of clinical symptoms, serum thyroxine and TRAb, thyroid ultrasound, and orbital computed tomography. Ficoll-Paque density gradient centrifugation was used to isolate PBMCs from 8.5 to 10 ml of fresh peripheral blood. Total RNA was extracted with Trizol reagent, and quality was checked on an Agilent 2100 Bioanalyzer.

The sample belongs to a study of T cells in Graves' hyperthyroidism and ophthalmopathy (dated by TCRdb to the late 2010s). Study-wide context: Peripheral blood was collected at initial diagnosis, before any treatment. To identify distinguishing TCR V-J signatures, a discovery cohort of around 100 patients was used, comprising some 45 with Graves' ophthalmopathy and some 60 with stable Graves' hyperthyroidism. Whether ophthalmopathy could be predicted prospectively was tested in an independent validation cohort made up of 18 hyperthyroidism patients plus 17 patients who later progressed to ophthalmopathy. For training and testing, the approximately 97 patients in the discovery cohort were randomly divided in a 7:3 ratio. Thyroid tissue and blood T-cell repertoires from more than five Graves' hyperthyroidism patients were also compared in the study. Following sampling, methimazole starting at 30 mg daily was given to hyperthyroidism patients, and high-dose intravenous methylprednisolone was given to ophthalmopathy patients. TCR Vbeta CDR3 sequencing of roughly 140 peripheral blood samples (43 ophthalmopathy, roughly 72 hyperthyroidism and approximately 17 progressor patients) is reported in the paper. General conclusions and limits of the study: Sample size was not statistically predetermined, and blinding of investigators to group allocation was not performed. In validation, the model predicted progression to ophthalmopathy a median of about 5.9 months before onset, with 65% to 71% sensitivity and almost 75% specificity. A 13 V-J signature model separated ophthalmopathy from stable hyperthyroidism, with roughly 88% sensitivity and 81.08% specificity in cross-validation and 80%/75% in testing. Most expanded thyroid clonotypes (frequency above 0.001) were also detected in blood, a finding suggesting that blood repertoires may reflect thyroid immune responses.

The TCR beta CDR3 regions were amplified from RNA transcripts. The TCR CDR3 was subjected to a first round of RT-PCR using the HTBI primer set and the Qiagen OneStep RT-PCR kit. The libraries were constructed in a second round of multiplex PCR and then size-selected and purified. Sequencing of the libraries was done on an Illumina HiSeq2000 using paired-end 100 bp reads. The paper's data handling went like this. SOAPnuke was used to process the raw data, with reads discarded if the reads contained adapters or uncalled bases, had a mean Phred below 15, or lacked an exact constant-primer or identifier match. COPE v1.2.5 was used to merge high-quality paired reads, and clonotypes were defined as unique nucleotide sequences. MiTCR v1.1 was used to align the clonotypes against IMGT TRBV, TRBD and TRBJ reference segments. Only V-J combinations with frequency above 0.0001, covering about 99% of repertoires, were analysed. The TCS score was defined as F50 (clonal expansion) divided by E x V (chaos), with BLOSUM62-based TCRdist calculated between CDR3 peptides within each V-J. Welch's t-statistics and random forest reduced around 510 V-J features to under 15, which were used in a naive Bayes classifier (R e1071). The Morisita-Horn index was used to measure how similar the thyroid and blood repertoires were. TCRdb cleaned the public reads at Q25 with fastp, built clones with MiXCR and kept in-frame beta chains. Rows with one shared CDR3 protein collapse into an entry with the most common genes and DNA. The authors' filters were not applied to this entry. This sample lists hundreds of thousands of distinct CDR3 sequences; around 40% were detected once. The top ten hold less than 35% of the sample.

This TCR derives from a middle-aged woman with Graves' hyperthyroidism. Sequencing was performed on blood. Recombination linked TRBV5-1 to TRBJ1-5; the D gene cannot be named for sure. The CDR3: CASSSAGAYNEPQHF. The base sequence is TGCGCCAGCAGTTCTGCGGGCGCCTACAATGAGCCCCAGCATTTT.